These T cell receptor beta chains were read from a single sample in a study of blood T cell repertoires in COVID-19. Assay: immunoSEQ multiplex PCR; the TCRdb copy retains only in-frame clones and omits some. The data show 94,000 or so clones, with 80% to 90% seen just once and roughly 25% held by the top ten. Sequenced input: peripheral blood. These receptors originate from a man aged 55 to 69 with acute or convalescent COVID-19. Each CDR3 is given with its conserved first and last residue. A D gene is named only where the DNA matches it firmly. Size is stated for part of the rows, as once, few or many counts, or as a class when the clone is expanded.

J | size | D | V | CDR3 | DNA
TRBJ2-1 | - | - | TRBV6-5 | CASSQQPSSYNEQFF | TGTGCCAGCAGTCAACAGCCGAGCTCCTACAATGAGCAGTTCTTC
TRBJ1-5 | - | - | TRBV7-8 | CASSLVEGPNQPQHF | TGTGCCAGCAGCTTAGTAGAGGGTCCCAATCAGCCCCAGCATTTT
TRBJ1-5 | - | - | TRBV5-6 | CASSFFAGISQPQHF | TGTGCCAGCAGCTTCTTCGCAGGCATCAGCCAGCCCCAGCATTTT
TRBJ1-6 | - | - | TRBV15 | CATSRDPGGSSPLHF | TGTGCCACCAGCAGAGATCCGGGGGGAAGCTCACCCCTCCACTTT
TRBJ1-5 | - | - | TRBV6-1 | CASSEHGGRSNQPQHF | TGTGCCAGCAGTGAACATGGGGGCAGGAGCAATCAGCCCCAGCATTTT
TRBJ1-3 | - | - | TRBV25-1 | CASSEPGGSGNTIYF | TGTGCCAGCAGTGAACCCGGAGGCTCTGGAAACACCATATATTTT
TRBJ1-2 | few | TRBD1 | TRBV6-5 | CASSYIRTGGNYGYTF | TGTGCCAGCAGTTACATAAGGACAGGGGGTAACTATGGCTACACCTTC
TRBJ1-5 | - | - | TRBV9 | CASSTSGRTLGSNQPQHF | TGTGCCAGCAGCACAAGCGGTCGGACCTTGGGGAGCAATCAGCCCCAGCATTTT
TRBJ2-7 | many | TRBD2 | TRBV7-9 | CASSSAAGVLAEQYF | TGTGCCAGCAGCTCCGCGGCGGGGGTCCTCGCCGAGCAGTACTTC
TRBJ2-3 | few | - | TRBV7-3 | CASSLFSRQDTQYF | TGTGCCAGCAGCTTATTCTCCCGACAAGATACGCAGTATTTT
TRBJ2-3 | - | - | TRBV11-2 | CASSLLALTQYF | TGTGCCAGCAGCTTATTAGCGTTGACGCAGTATTTT
TRBJ2-4 | once | - | TRBV16 | CASSPRAGTAKNIQYF | TGTGCCAGCTCACCCCGCGCGGGGACAGCCAAAAACATTCAGTACTTC
TRBJ2-6 | - | TRBD1 | TRBV3-1/TRBV3-2 | CASSLDRAGANVLTF | TGTGCCAGCAGCCTCGACAGGGCTGGGGCCAACGTCCTGACTTTC
TRBJ2-1 | - | TRBD1 | TRBV7-9 | CASSQNRGTPIGNEQFF | TGTGCCAGCAGCCAGAACAGGGGGACCCCCATAGGGAATGAGCAGTTCTTC
TRBJ1-5 | - | - | TRBV10-3 | CAISVNNQPQHF | TGTGCCATCAGTGTCAACAATCAGCCCCAGCATTTT
TRBJ2-5 | - | - | TRBV12-3/TRBV12-4 | CASGPGQVGGQYF | TGTGCCAGTGGTCCAGGGCAGGTTGGTGGCCAGTACTTC
TRBJ1-2 | - | - | TRBV12-3/TRBV12-4 | CASSPQVDYGYTF | TGTGCCAGCAGCCCCCAGGTTGACTATGGCTACACCTTC
TRBJ2-3 | - | - | TRBV5-8 | CASSLVGQRTDTQYF | TGTGCCAGCAGCTTGGTCGGACAACGCACAGATACGCAGTATTTT
TRBJ1-2 | - | - | TRBV7-8 | CASSLQGYNYGYTF | TGTGCCAGCAGCCTACAGGGTTATAACTATGGCTACACCTTC
TRBJ2-5 | - | - | TRBV3-1/TRBV3-2 | CASSQDLGSSGETQYF | TGTGCCAGCAGCCAAGATTTAGGCAGCTCCGGGGAGACCCAGTACTTC
TRBJ1-2 | - | - | TRBV6-2/TRBV6-3 | CASSNYGGYGYTF | TGTGCCAGCAGTAATTACGGGGGCTATGGCTACACCTTC
TRBJ2-3 | - | TRBD2 | TRBV12-3/TRBV12-4 | CASSLGRGHTQYF | TGTGCCAGCAGCCTGGGGAGGGGACATACGCAGTATTTT
TRBJ1-3 | - | - | TRBV5-1 | CASSAADLSGNTIYF | TGCGCCAGCAGCGCGGCCGATCTCTCTGGAAACACCATATATTTT
TRBJ2-7 | - | TRBD2 | TRBV6-2/TRBV6-3 | CASSYTIRGGFDEQYF | TGTGCCAGCAGTTACACCATCCGGGGGGGCTTTGACGAGCAGTACTTC